This T cell receptor beta chain emerged from a study of radiotherapy plus CTLA-4 blockade in lung cancer. To note about this clone: Its specificity is not known.

Study-level findings and limits: After treatment with radiotherapy plus ipilimumab, TCR clones that came from the tumor expanded in blood.

Data came from immunoSEQ multiplex PCR; TCRdb stores just in-frame clones and leaves some out. The sample lists about 99,000 clones; roughly 88% were seen once. This TCR was recovered from a human donor with non-small cell lung cancer that progressed on radiotherapy plus ipilimumab. The sample consisted of peripheral blood, taken from a patient treated with radiotherapy plus ipilimumab.

The CDR3 protein is CASSLGGIDTEAFF. The CDR3 DNA reads TGTGCCAGCAGCTTAGGGGGCATCGACACTGAAGCTTTCTTT. The chain joins TRBV7-9 to TRBJ1-1; TRBD1 is a possible D gene (5 bases). The CDR3 loop spans 14 amino acids. The V and J ends lost 1 base and 3 bases respectively, with 9 bases between them. The germline gives CDR1 SEHNR, CDR2 FQNEAQ (reference sequence).